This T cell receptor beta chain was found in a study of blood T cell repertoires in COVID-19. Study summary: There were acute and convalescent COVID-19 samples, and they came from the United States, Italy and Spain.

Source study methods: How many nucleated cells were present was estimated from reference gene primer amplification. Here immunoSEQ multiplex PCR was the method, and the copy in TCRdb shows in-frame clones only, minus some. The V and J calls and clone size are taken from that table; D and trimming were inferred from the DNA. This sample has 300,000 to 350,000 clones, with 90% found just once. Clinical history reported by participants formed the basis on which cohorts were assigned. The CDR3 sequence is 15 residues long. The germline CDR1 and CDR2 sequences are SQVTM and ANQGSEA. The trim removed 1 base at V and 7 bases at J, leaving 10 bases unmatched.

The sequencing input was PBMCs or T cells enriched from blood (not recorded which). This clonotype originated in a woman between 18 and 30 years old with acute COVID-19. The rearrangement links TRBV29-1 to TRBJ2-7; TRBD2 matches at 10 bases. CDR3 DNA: TGCAGCGTTGAAGCCACCAAGCGGGAGGGCCGGGAGCAGTACTTC. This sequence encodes CSVEATKREGREQYF.